This entry concerns a single T cell receptor beta chain. The sample originates from a study of blood T cell repertoires in COVID-19. Study-wide background: COVID-19 samples collected from the United States, Italy and Spain covered acute and convalescent phases.

CDR1 and CDR2 (germline): GTSNPN, SVGIG (reference sequence). V lost 7 bases and J 4 bases, leaving 14 bases between the germline ends. The CDR3 covers 14 residues. Assay: immunoSEQ multiplex PCR; the TCRdb copy retains only in-frame clones and omits some. The sample has about 270,000 clones; about 89% are singletons. The chain employs TRBV30 and TRBJ1-6, with D perhaps TRBD1 (6 bases). Sequencing input: PBMCs or T cells enriched from blood (not recorded which). The TCR was taken from a woman between 18 and 29 years old who had recovered from COVID-19. The CDR3, as DNA: TGTGCCTACACACAGGGCCGATATAATTCACCCCTCCACTTT. It translates to CAYTQGRYNSPLHF. Complete variable domain (other parts from reference TRBV30 and TRBJ1-6): SQTIHQWPATLVQPVGSPLSLECTVEGTSNPNLYWYRQAAGRGLQLLFYSVGIGQISSEVPQNLSASRPQDRQFILSSKKLLLSDSGFYLCAYTQGRYNSPLHFGNGTRLTVT.